The 7 T cell receptor beta chains listed next were all sequenced from one sample in a study of beta chain features in type 1 diabetes. No antigen has been assigned to these receptors. Reverse transcribing all isolated RNA meant expressed TCRB transcripts were sequenced. The protocol was immunoSEQ multiplex PCR, while the TCRdb copy is restricted to in-frame clones and leaves out a portion. The repertoire consists of about 150,000 clones, with 10% occurring once and the leading ten covering approximately 0.46%. The study, taken as a whole, reports: Among all four CD4+ subsets, Type 1 diabetes patients had TCRB CDR3s that were moderately but significantly shorter.

The material sequenced was central memory CD4+ T cells from blood. The receptors were sampled from a man aged 25 to 40 with type 1 diabetes.

The rearrangement links TRBV7-2 to TRBJ1-1; 8 bases fit TRBD1. This CDR3 contains 15 residues. Unmatched junction bases numbered 9, after V lost 5 bases and J lost 4 bases. Germline CDR1 is SGHTA and CDR2 is FQGNSA. The CDR3 loop is CASSPRQGLGTEAFF. CDR3 in DNA: TGTGCCAGCAGCCCTAGACAGGGGTTGGGCACTGAAGCTTTCTTT.

V is TRBV27 and J is TRBJ1-2; 7 bases agree with TRBD1. Germline CDR1 and CDR2: MNHEY and SMNVEV (reference sequence). The CDR3 contains 15 residues. The trim removed 6 bases at V and 0 bases at J, leaving 7 bases unmatched. DNA for the CDR3: TGTGCCAGCAGCACGGACAGGATGGCTAACTATGGCTACACCTTC. Translating gives CASSTDRMANYGYTF.

The rearrangement uses TRBV5-1 and TRBJ2-7; D is perhaps TRBD2 (5 bases). V gave up 7 bases and J gave up 2 bases, with 16 bases separating them. CDR3 length equals 14 residues. CDR1 and CDR2 (germline): SGHRS, YFSETQ. CDR3 nucleotide sequence: TGCGCCAGCTCTACCGGACTCGTACCCTACGAGCAGTACTTC. Its protein is CASSTGLVPYEQYF.

This clone was seen only a few times. The chain recombines TRBV5-1 with TRBJ2-2; TRBD2 aligns across 10 bases. J lost 5 bases, V lost 0 bases, and 1 base had no gene match. This CDR3 is built from 15 residues. CDR1 SGHRS and CDR2 YFSETQ come from the germline V gene. The CDR3 DNA reads as TGCGCCAGCAGCTTGGAACTAGCGGGAACCGGGGAGCTGTTTTTT. The encoded protein is CASSLELAGTGELFF.

This clone was recorded a few times. The chain recombines TRBV7-9 with TRBJ2-5, with D uncertain. Per the germline V gene, CDR1 is SEHNR and CDR2 is FQNEAQ (reference sequence). V lost 5 bases to trimming and J lost 5 bases, with 6 bases between them. The CDR3 has 11 amino acids. The CDR3 sequence is CASSPRETQYF. The CDR3 nucleotides read TGTGCCAGCAGCCCCCGGGAGACCCAGTACTTC.

The chain uses TRBV4-3 and TRBJ1-3; the match to TRBD1 covers 9 bases. CDR3 size: 15 residues. V dropped 0 bases and J dropped 3; count of bases not matched to a gene: 0. Per the germline V gene, CDR1 is LGHNA and CDR2 is YSLEER. The CDR3 DNA reads TGCGCCAGCAGCCAAGAGGGACAGGGTGGAAACACCATATATTTT. This codes for CASSQEGQGGNTIYF.

A few counts support this clone. The chain has TRBV6-1 and TRBJ2-7; TRBD2 matches at 9 bases. The CDR3 is 14 amino acids. Looked up from germline, CDR1 is MNHNS and CDR2 is SASEGT. V gave up 5 bases and J gave up 3 bases; unmatched junction bases: 5. CDR3: CASSSTTSGYEQYF. The CDR3 region has the DNA TGTGCCAGCAGTTCCACGACTAGCGGCTACGAGCAGTACTTC.